The 17 T cell receptor beta chains below all came from one sample that was sequenced in a study of blood T cell repertoires in COVID-19. Sequencing used immunoSEQ multiplex PCR; TCRdb keeps in-frame clones, though not all of them. Of hundreds of thousands of clones detected, more than 70% appear once; the ten largest clones hold 5% to 6.5%. The sequencing sample was made of peripheral blood. Receptors were obtained from a woman aged 25 to 45 with COVID-19, enrolled during active disease.

This clone was seen once. The chain is built from TRBV2 and TRBJ1-6; 10 nucleotides agree with TRBD1. V dropped 6 bases and J dropped 10; count of bases not matched to a gene: 9. Germline V gene sequence: CDR1 SNHLY, CDR2 FYNNEI. The CDR3 is 15 residues long. CDR3 region: CASRAPGTGVSPLHF. Written as DNA, the CDR3 is TGTGCCAGCAGGGCCCCGGGGACAGGGGTATCACCCCTCCACTTT.

This clone came up a few times. The chain joins TRBV21-1 to TRBJ2-7; whether TRBD2, the table's D call, matches the DNA was not checked. TRBV21-1 is a pseudogene segment. This CDR3 has 15 amino acids. The CDR3 DNA reads TGTGCCAGCAGCAAAGCCGGGTCTACCGCCTACGAGCAGTACTTC. Translated: CASSKAGSTAYEQYF.

The chain recombines TRBV10-1 with TRBJ2-1; 11 bases are shared with TRBD2. With V trimmed by 6 bases and J by 5 bases, 0 bases remained unmatched. From germline, CDR1 is WNHNN and CDR2 SYGVQD (reference sequence). The CDR3 loop spans 13 amino acids. This chain's CDR3 is CASRGLADNEQFF. For the CDR3, the DNA is TGCGCCAGCAGGGGACTAGCGGACAATGAGCAGTTCTTC.

This chain links TRBV6-5 with TRBJ1-2; D might be TRBD1 (6 bases). Trimming left V 6 bases short and J 8 bases short, with 13 bases between. Germline V lookup: CDR1 MNHEY, CDR2 SVGAGI. This CDR3 region has 12 residues. The CDR3 region has the DNA TGTGCCAGCAGACAGGGATGGGAGGGCTACACCTTC. Translation gives CASRQGWEGYTF.

This chain links TRBV11-2 with TRBJ1-1; D is undetermined. Germline CDR1 and CDR2: SGHAT and FQNNGV. The CDR3 is 12 amino acids. Trimming removed 1 base at V and 7 bases at J, with 7 bases between. The CDR3 sequence is CASSLGASEAFF. CDR3 DNA: TGTGCCAGCAGCTTAGGTGCGAGTGAAGCTTTCTTT.

V is TRBV7-2 and J is TRBJ2-4; TRBD1 is a possible D gene (6 bases). Germline CDR1 is SGHTA and CDR2 is FQGNSA. V lost 4 bases and J 6 bases, leaving 16 bases between the germline ends. This CDR3 comprises 15 residues. As DNA, the CDR3 is TGTGCCAGCAGCTCGCCAAGGACAGTGAGAAACATTCAGTACTTC. This translates into CASSSPRTVRNIQYF.

The chain has TRBV6-2 or TRBV6-3 and TRBJ2-5; 8 bases line up with TRBD1. V lost 4 bases to trimming and J lost 7 bases; unmatched junction nucleotides: 14. The CDR3 has 16 amino acids. From germline, CDR1 is MNHEY and CDR2 SVGEGT. The CDR3, as DNA: TGTGCCAGCAGTTTAACTCGGGGACAGGTGGCGGGGACCCAGTACTTC. Encoded protein: CASSLTRGQVAGTQYF.

V and J are TRBV12-3 or TRBV12-4 and TRBJ1-5; 9 nucleotides agree with TRBD1. This CDR3 spans 13 amino acids. V dropped 7 bases and J dropped 5; count of bases not matched to a gene: 3. CDR3 bases: TGTGCCAGCACGACAGGGGGACATCAGCCCCAGCATTTT. Amino acids: CASTTGGHQPQHF.

This clone occurred once. The chain is built from TRBV6-6 and TRBJ2-3; 8 positions agree with TRBD1. The CDR3 runs to 15 residues. The germline V gene encodes CDR1 MNHNY and CDR2 SVGAGI (reference sequence). The V gene end was trimmed by 6 bases and the J gene end by 0 bases; junction bases not matched to a gene: 5. The CDR3 reads CASRTGGSSTDTQYF. CDR3 DNA: TGTGCCAGCAGAACAGGGGGGTCTAGCACAGATACGCAGTATTTT.

V and J are TRBV19 and TRBJ1-2, with D hard to call. CDR3 length equals 12 residues. V was pared by 2 bases and J by 4 bases, with 5 bases between. Germline V lookup: CDR1 LNHDA, CDR2 SQIVND (reference sequence). CDR3 region: CASSITSYGYTF. For the CDR3, the DNA is TGTGCCAGTAGTATAACCAGCTATGGCTACACCTTC.

The chain carries TRBV19 and TRBJ2-7; 8 nucleotides align to TRBD1. Trimming cost V 0 bases and J 2 bases; bases outside gene matches: 6. This CDR3 is built from 16 residues. The germline gives CDR1 LNHDA, CDR2 SQIVND (reference sequence). The CDR3 nucleotides read TGTGCCAGTAGTATAGAGTGGGACAGGTCGACCTACGAGCAGTACTTC. Translated, it gives CASSIEWDRSTYEQYF. Filled out from reference TRBV19 and TRBJ2-7, the complete variable domain reads DGGITQSPKYLFRKEGQNVTLSCEQNLNHDAMYWYRQDPGQGLRLIYYSQIVNDFQKGDIAEGYSVSREKKESFPLTVTSAQKNPTAFYLCASSIEWDRSTYEQYFGPGTRLTVT.

The chain couples TRBV2 to TRBJ1-3; maybe TRBD1 (6 bases). The V end lost 7 bases, the J end lost 0 bases, and 10 bases lay between the germline ends. CDR3 length equals 14 residues. Germline V gene sequence: CDR1 SNHLY, CDR2 FYNNEI. CDR3 amino acids: CASTDSGSGNTIYF. The CDR3 DNA sequence: TGTGCCAGCACGGACAGCGGCTCTGGAAACACCATATATTTT.

This chain connects TRBV27 to TRBJ2-1, with 10 bases lining up with TRBD2. V lost 4 bases to trimming and J lost 9 bases; unmatched junction nucleotides: 12. Germline-derived CDR1 and CDR2 are MNHEY and SMNVEV (reference sequence). This CDR3 comprises 16 residues. This CDR3 reads CASSSAGAGGPGEQFF. CDR3 nucleotides: TGTGCCAGCAGTTCCGCAGGAGCGGGGGGGCCGGGTGAGCAGTTCTTC.

This clone occurred once. The chain joins TRBV28 to TRBJ1-2, with TRBD1 as a possible D gene (5 bases). The germline V gene has CDR1 MDHEN and CDR2 SYDVKM. V was trimmed by 8 bases and J by 4 bases, leaving 14 bases between them. The CDR3 has 13 residues. The CDR3 coding sequence is TGTGCCAGCGGGGCACCTGAAAGCTATGGCTACACCTTC. Protein: CASGAPESYGYTF.

This chain links TRBV9 with TRBJ2-3, with a weak D call TRBD2 (6 bases). Germline CDR1 and CDR2: SGDLS and YYNGEE. This CDR3 has 14 amino acids. Trimming removed 3 bases at V and 2 bases at J, with 10 bases between. The CDR3 DNA sequence: TGTGCCAGCAGCGCCAGGACTACCACAGATACGCAGTATTTT. It encodes CASSARTTTDTQYF.

This chain connects TRBV4-3 to TRBJ2-1; weak D call: TRBD2 (6 bases). V was clipped by 0 bases and J by 4 bases, with 10 bases between them. Germline loops: CDR1 LGHNA, CDR2 YSLEER. The CDR3 spans 15 residues. CDR3 loop: CASSQEGLIYNEQFF. The CDR3, as DNA: TGCGCCAGCAGCCAAGAGGGACTGATATACAATGAGCAGTTCTTC.

The chain carries TRBV19 and TRBJ2-7, with 9 bases that match TRBD1. V lost 4 bases and J lost 4; bases outside the gene matches: 2. Germline loops: CDR1 LNHDA, CDR2 SQIVND (reference sequence). The CDR3 loop spans 13 amino acids. The CDR3 DNA is TGTGCCAGTAGTACGGGACAGGGATACGAGCAGTACTTC. Amino acids: CASSTGQGYEQYF. Looking up the rest from reference TRBV19 and TRBJ2-7 gives the full variable domain: DGGITQSPKYLFRKEGQNVTLSCEQNLNHDAMYWYRQDPGQGLRLIYYSQIVNDFQKGDIAEGYSVSREKKESFPLTVTSAQKNPTAFYLCASSTGQGYEQYFGPGTRLTVT.